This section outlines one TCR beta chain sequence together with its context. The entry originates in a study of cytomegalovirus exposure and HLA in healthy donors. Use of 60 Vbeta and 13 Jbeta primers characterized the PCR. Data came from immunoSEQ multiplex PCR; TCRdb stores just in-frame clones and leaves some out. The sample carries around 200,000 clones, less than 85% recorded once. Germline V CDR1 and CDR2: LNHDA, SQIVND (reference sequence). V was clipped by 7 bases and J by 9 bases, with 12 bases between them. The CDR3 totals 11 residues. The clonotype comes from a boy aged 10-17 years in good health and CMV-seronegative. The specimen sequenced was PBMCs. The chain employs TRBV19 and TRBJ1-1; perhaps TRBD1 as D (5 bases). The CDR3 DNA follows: TGTGCCAGTACTAAGGGGTCTCAAGCTTTCTTT. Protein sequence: CASTKGSQAFF.